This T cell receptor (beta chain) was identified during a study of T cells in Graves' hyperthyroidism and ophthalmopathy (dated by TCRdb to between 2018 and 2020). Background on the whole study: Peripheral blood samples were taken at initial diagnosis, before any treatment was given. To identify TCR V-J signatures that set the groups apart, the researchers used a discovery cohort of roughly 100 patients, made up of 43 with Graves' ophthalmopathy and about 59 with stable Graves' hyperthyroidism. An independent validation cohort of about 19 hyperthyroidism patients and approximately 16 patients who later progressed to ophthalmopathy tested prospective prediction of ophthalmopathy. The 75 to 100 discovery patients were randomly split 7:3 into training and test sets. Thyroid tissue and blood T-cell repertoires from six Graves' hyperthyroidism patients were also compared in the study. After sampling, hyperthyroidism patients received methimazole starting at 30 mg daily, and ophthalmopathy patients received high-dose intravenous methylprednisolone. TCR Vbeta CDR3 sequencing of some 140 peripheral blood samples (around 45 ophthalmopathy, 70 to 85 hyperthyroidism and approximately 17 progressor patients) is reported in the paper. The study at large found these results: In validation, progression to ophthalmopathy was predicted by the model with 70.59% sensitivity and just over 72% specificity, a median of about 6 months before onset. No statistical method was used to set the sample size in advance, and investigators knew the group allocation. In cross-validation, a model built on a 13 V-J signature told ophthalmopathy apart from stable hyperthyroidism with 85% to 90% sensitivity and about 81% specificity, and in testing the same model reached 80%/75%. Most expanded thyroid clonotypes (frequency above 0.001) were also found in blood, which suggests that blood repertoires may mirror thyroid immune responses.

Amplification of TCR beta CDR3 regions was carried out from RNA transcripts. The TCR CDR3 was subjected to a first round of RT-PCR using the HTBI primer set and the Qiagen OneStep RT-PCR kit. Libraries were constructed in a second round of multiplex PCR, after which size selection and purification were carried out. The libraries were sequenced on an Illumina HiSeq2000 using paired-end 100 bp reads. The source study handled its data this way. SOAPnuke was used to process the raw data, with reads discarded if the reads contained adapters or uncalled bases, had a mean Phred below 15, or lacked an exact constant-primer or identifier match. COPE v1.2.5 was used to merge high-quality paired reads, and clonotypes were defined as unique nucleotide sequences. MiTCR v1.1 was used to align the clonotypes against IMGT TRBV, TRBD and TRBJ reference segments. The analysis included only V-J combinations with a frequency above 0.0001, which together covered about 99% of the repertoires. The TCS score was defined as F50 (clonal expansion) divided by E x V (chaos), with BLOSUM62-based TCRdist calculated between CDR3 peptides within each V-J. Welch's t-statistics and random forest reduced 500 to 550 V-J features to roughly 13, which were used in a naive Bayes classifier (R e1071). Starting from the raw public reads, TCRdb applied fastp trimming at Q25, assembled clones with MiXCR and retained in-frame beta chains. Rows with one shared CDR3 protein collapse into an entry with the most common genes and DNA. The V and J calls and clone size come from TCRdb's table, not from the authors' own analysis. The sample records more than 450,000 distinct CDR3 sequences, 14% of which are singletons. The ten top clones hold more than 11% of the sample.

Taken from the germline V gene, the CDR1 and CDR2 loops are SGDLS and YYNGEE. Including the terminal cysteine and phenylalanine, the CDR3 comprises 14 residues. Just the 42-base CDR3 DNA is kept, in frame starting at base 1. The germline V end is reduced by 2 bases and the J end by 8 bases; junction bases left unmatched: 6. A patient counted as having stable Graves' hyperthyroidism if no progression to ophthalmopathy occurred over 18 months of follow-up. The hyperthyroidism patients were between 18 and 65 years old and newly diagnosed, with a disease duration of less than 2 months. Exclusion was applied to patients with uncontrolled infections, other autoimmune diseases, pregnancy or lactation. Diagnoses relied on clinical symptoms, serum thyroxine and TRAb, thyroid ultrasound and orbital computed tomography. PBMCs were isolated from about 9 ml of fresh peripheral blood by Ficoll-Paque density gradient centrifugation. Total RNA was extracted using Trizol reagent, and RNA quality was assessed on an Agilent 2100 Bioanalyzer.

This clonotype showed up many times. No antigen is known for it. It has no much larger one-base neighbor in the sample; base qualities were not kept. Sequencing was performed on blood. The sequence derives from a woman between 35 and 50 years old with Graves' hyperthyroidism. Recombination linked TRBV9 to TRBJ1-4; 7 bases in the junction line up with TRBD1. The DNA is TGTGCCAGCAGCGTCTCGCAGGGGGGGGAAAAACTGTTTTTT. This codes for CASSVSQGGEKLFF.